This is a list of T cell receptor beta chains from one sample in a study of T cells in Graves' hyperthyroidism and ophthalmopathy. TCRdb reprocessed the multiplex PCR reads via MiXCR and lists one record per CDR3 protein. The data contain about 380,000 distinct CDR3 sequences, roughly 14% of them singletons. Sequencing input: blood. The receptors stem from a woman aged 60 to 75 with Graves' hyperthyroidism. Both conserved end residues are part of each CDR3. Fields, in order: J gene, D gene, clone size, V gene, CDR3 protein, CDR3 DNA. A D gene is named only where the DNA matches it firmly. The size entry is marked missing in some rows and otherwise reads once, few, many or a size class.

TRBJ2-4	TRBD2	-	TRBV7-2	CASSLGRLAARRDIQYF	TGTGCCAGCAGCTTAGGGAGACTAGCGGCCCGGAGGGACATTCAGTACTTC
TRBJ2-5	-	many	TRBV2	CAREGASGETQYF	TGTGCCAGGGAGGGGGCTAGCGGAGAGACCCAGTACTTC
TRBJ2-1	-	many	TRBV6-6	CASSYGRAGSYNEQFF	TGTGCCAGCAGTTACGGGCGTGCGGGATCCTACAATGAGCAGTTCTTC
TRBJ2-1	TRBD2	-	TRBV4-2	CASSQAPQREGDEQFF	TGTGCCAGCAGCCAAGCCCCGCAGCGGGAGGGGGATGAGCAGTTCTTC
TRBJ1-4	-	few	TRBV28	CASSLWPKNEKLFF	TGTGCCAGCAGTTTATGGCCTAAAAATGAAAAACTGTTTTTT
TRBJ2-3	-	few	TRBV5-1	CASSAGGVGDTQYF	TGCGCCAGCAGCGCCGGAGGAGTGGGAGATACGCAGTATTTT
TRBJ1-5	TRBD1	-	TRBV7-8	CGHGTDDQPQHF	TGTGGTCACGGGACAGATGATCAGCCCCAGCATTTT
TRBJ2-2	TRBD2	many	TRBV5-4	CASSPTSGSTGELFF	TGTGCCAGCAGCCCCACTAGCGGGAGTACCGGGGAGCTGTTTTTT
TRBJ2-3	-	many	TRBV9	CASSLRGGDPTDTQYF	TGTGCCAGCAGCCTCCGAGGGGGGGACCCCACAGATACGCAGTATTTT
TRBJ1-2	TRBD1	many	TRBV5-1	CASSPRQGPNYGYTF	TGCGCCAGCAGCCCCCGACAGGGGCCTAACTATGGCTACACCTTC
TRBJ2-5	-	many	TRBV3-1	CASSQGYRRDQYF	TGTGCCAGCAGCCAAGGGTACCGGCGGGACCAGTACTTC
TRBJ1-6	-	-	TRBV4-1	CASSPGRTNSPLHF	TGCGCCAGCAGCCCGGGACGGACTAATTCACCCCTCCACTTT
TRBJ2-3	TRBD2	many	TRBV12-5	CASGLARTSGARADTQYF	TGTGCTAGTGGTTTGGCCCGGACTAGCGGGGCCCGCGCAGATACGCAGTATTTT
TRBJ2-7	-	many	TRBV7-9	CASTITAYEQYF	TGTGCCAGCACCATCACAGCCTACGAGCAGTACTTC
TRBJ2-7	-	many	TRBV7-9	CASSPRDGYEQYF	TGTGCCAGCAGCCCCCGGGACGGCTACGAGCAGTACTTC
TRBJ1-1	-	-	TRBV6-6	CASSYSSSADTEAFF	TGTGCCAGCAGTTACTCGAGCTCTGCGGACACTGAAGCTTTCTTT
TRBJ1-1	-	few	TRBV19	CASSIGPWGGMNTEAFF	TGTGCCAGTAGTATCGGACCCTGGGGAGGTATGAACACTGAAGCTTTCTTT
TRBJ2-5	-	few	TRBV6-1	CASTGQYQETQYF	TGTGCCAGCACAGGACAGTATCAAGAGACCCAGTACTTC
TRBJ1-1	-	few	TRBV29-1	CSVVSWTAEAFF	TGCAGCGTTGTCTCTTGGACAGCTGAAGCTTTCTTT
TRBJ2-7	-	many	TRBV6-1	CASRGSRRSYEQYF	TGTGCCAGCAGGGGGTCTCGACGGTCCTACGAGCAGTACTTC
TRBJ2-5	-	few	TRBV5-1	CASRVGTNQETQYF	TGCGCCAGCAGGGTCGGGACAAACCAAGAGACCCAGTACTTC
TRBJ2-1	-	many	TRBV19	CASSRPRGLAVSNEQFF	TGTGCCAGTAGTCGACCCAGAGGGCTAGCAGTAAGCAATGAGCAGTTCTTC
TRBJ1-2	-	many	TRBV11-2	CASSLEWARNSNYGYTF	TGTGCCAGCAGCTTAGAATGGGCCAGGAATTCTAACTATGGCTACACCTTC
TRBJ1-4	-	-	TRBV12-3/TRBV12-4	CASSRDGRGRNEKLFF	TGTGCCAGCAGTCGGGACGGAAGAGGCCGTAATGAAAAACTGTTTTTT
TRBJ2-1	-	-	TRBV6-2/TRBV6-3	CASSYSAGFEQFF	TGTGCCAGCAGTTATTCAGCGGGTTTTGAGCAGTTCTTC
TRBJ1-1	-	many	TRBV29-1	CSVGGSRTEAFF	TGCAGCGTTGGAGGCAGTAGGACTGAAGCTTTCTTT
TRBJ2-3	-	-	TRBV6-2/TRBV6-3	CAGKLVDADTQYF	TGTGCCGGGAAATTGGTAGATGCAGATACGCAGTATTTT
TRBJ2-3	-	many	TRBV20-1	CSAKLGGTDTQYF	TGCAGTGCTAAGTTGGGGGGCACAGATACGCAGTATTTT
TRBJ2-2	-	-	TRBV27	CATGTLNTGELFF	TGTGCCACCGGGACTTTGAACACCGGGGAGCTGTTTTTT
TRBJ2-5	-	many	TRBV27	CASSSGVFQETQYF	TGTGCCAGCAGTTCCGGAGTATTCCAAGAGACCCAGTACTTC
TRBJ2-1	-	many	TRBV12-3/TRBV12-4	CASSLRGLSSYNEQFF	TGTGCCAGCAGTTTAAGGGGACTGAGCTCCTACAATGAGCAGTTCTTC
TRBJ1-2	-	few	TRBV6-2/TRBV6-3	CASRDSLAGYTF	TGTGCCAGCAGGGACAGCTTGGCTGGCTACACCTTC
TRBJ2-7	TRBD2	few	TRBV7-9	CASSHFSGGASYEQYF	TGTGCCAGCAGCCACTTCTCGGGGGGGGCTTCCTACGAGCAGTACTTC
TRBJ2-5	TRBD1	-	TRBV12-3/TRBV12-4	CASSPGQGAREGNQETQYF	TGTGCCAGCAGTCCGGGACAGGGGGCGAGAGAGGGGAACCAAGAGACCCAGTACTTC
TRBJ2-1	TRBD2	many	TRBV6-2/TRBV6-3	CASSYGSSGANEQFF	TGTGCCAGCAGTTACGGATCTAGCGGGGCCAATGAGCAGTTCTTC
TRBJ1-2	-	many	TRBV30	CAWSRRTYGYTF	TGTGCCTGGAGCCGCAGGACCTATGGCTACACCTTC
TRBJ1-2	TRBD1	many	TRBV6-1	CASSHLGDSYGYTF	TGTGCCAGCAGTCATCTCGGGGACAGCTATGGCTACACCTTC
TRBJ2-1	-	many	TRBV11-3	CASSPGKYEQFF	TGTGCCAGCAGCCCCGGGAAATATGAGCAGTTCTTC
TRBJ2-3	TRBD2	many	TRBV7-6	CASSLELAGAGDTQYF	TGTGCCAGCAGCTTAGAACTAGCGGGAGCAGGAGATACGCAGTATTTT
TRBJ1-6	-	-	TRBV20-1	CSAAAHGRGNNPPLHF	TGCAGTGCTGCGGCCCACGGCAGGGGAAATAATCCACCCCTCCACTTT
TRBJ2-1	TRBD1	many	TRBV12-3/TRBV12-4	CASRPRQGQAGNNEQFF	TGTGCCAGCAGGCCGAGACAGGGTCAGGCCGGGAACAATGAGCAGTTCTTC
TRBJ1-2	-	many	TRBV4-1	CASSQPSGALTNYGYTF	TGCGCCAGCAGCCAACCTTCCGGGGCACTAACTAACTATGGCTACACCTTC
TRBJ2-3	-	-	TRBV11-1	CASSQEKSAATDTQYF	TGCGCCAGCAGCCAAGAGAAATCAGCTGCCACAGATACGCAGTATTTT
TRBJ1-5	-	-	TRBV4-1	CASSQDMTGLTSLGPQHF	TGCGCCAGCAGCCAAGACATGACGGGACTAACCTCCTTAGGGCCCCAGCATTTT
TRBJ2-2	TRBD2	many	TRBV2	CASSFGLAGVTGELFF	TGTGCCAGCAGTTTCGGACTAGCGGGAGTCACCGGGGAGCTGTTTTTT
TRBJ1-6	-	-	TRBV19	CASTQPSRNSPLHF	TGTGCCAGTACACAACCCAGTCGGAATTCACCCCTCCACTTT
TRBJ2-2	-	many	TRBV27	CASSPSTYTGELFF	TGTGCCAGTTCTCCCTCAACATACACCGGGGAGCTGTTTTTT
TRBJ2-7	TRBD2	many	TRBV28	CASNDPGLAAYEQYF	TGTGCCAGCAATGATCCGGGACTAGCGGCTTACGAGCAGTACTTC
TRBJ1-4	TRBD1	few	TRBV6-2/TRBV6-3	CASSFNPGQGGGEKLFF	TGTGCCAGCAGTTTCAACCCCGGACAGGGAGGAGGGGAAAAACTGTTTTTT
TRBJ1-1	-	many	TRBV3-1	CASSQDGRGVNEAFF	TGTGCCAGCAGCCAAGATGGCAGGGGTGTCAACGAAGCTTTCTTT
TRBJ2-5	-	-	TRBV27	CASSVKETQYF	TGTGCCAGCAGTGTCAAAGAGACCCAGTACTTC
TRBJ2-7	-	once	TRBV5-4	CASSLVPVKPYEQYF	TGTGCCAGCAGCTTGGTGCCAGTGAAACCCTACGAGCAGTACTTC
TRBJ2-2	-	many	TRBV24-1	CATRATGNTGELFF	TGTGCCACCAGGGCTACGGGGAACACCGGGGAGCTGTTTTTT
TRBJ2-2	TRBD2	many	TRBV9	CASSLRTSGSVGELFF	TGTGCCAGCAGCCTACGGACTAGCGGGAGCGTCGGGGAGCTGTTTTTT
TRBJ1-1	-	many	TRBV12-3/TRBV12-4	CASSFRVLLEAFF	TGTGCCAGCAGTTTTAGGGTCCTCCTTGAAGCTTTCTTT
TRBJ1-1	TRBD1	-	TRBV19	CASSGQGAVTEAFF	TGTGCCAGTAGTGGACAGGGGGCAGTCACTGAAGCTTTCTTT
TRBJ2-7	-	many	TRBV6-1	CASNPTGTQSEQYF	TGTGCCAGCAATCCGACCGGGACACAGTCGGAGCAGTACTTC
TRBJ2-5	-	few	TRBV9	CASSVVQGGQETQYF	TGTGCCAGCAGCGTAGTACAGGGAGGGCAAGAGACCCAGTACTTC
TRBJ1-5	-	many	TRBV29-1	CSVGQALNQPQHF	TGCAGCGTTGGACAGGCACTGAATCAGCCCCAGCATTTT
TRBJ2-1	-	few	TRBV6-1	CASSEGRSSYNEQFF	TGTGCCAGCAGTGAAGGCAGGAGCTCCTACAATGAGCAGTTCTTC